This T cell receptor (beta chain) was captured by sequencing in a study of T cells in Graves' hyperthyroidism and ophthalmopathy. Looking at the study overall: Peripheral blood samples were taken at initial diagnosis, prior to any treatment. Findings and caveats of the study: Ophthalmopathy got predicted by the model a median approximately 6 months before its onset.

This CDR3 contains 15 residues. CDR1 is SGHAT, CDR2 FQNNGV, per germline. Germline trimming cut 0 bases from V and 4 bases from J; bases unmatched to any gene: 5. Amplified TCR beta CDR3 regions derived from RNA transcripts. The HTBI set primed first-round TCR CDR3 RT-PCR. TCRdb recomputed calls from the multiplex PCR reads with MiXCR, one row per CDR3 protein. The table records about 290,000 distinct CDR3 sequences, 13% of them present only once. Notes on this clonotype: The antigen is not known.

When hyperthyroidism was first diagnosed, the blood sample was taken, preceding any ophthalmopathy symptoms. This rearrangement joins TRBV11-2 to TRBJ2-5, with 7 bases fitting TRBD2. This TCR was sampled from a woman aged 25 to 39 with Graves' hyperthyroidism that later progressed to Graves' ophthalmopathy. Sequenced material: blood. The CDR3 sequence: CASSLDGGGGETQYF. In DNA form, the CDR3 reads TGTGCCAGCAGCTTAGATGGCGGGGGTGGAGAGACCCAGTACTTC.